What follows are 13 T cell receptor beta chains derived from one specimen sequenced in a study of OX40 agonist ivuxolimab in advanced cancers. The repertoire was sequenced with immunoSEQ multiplex PCR; TCRdb's copy has only in-frame clones and lacks some. The sample carries about 40,000 clones, approximately 88% recorded once. The sequencing used CD4+ or CD8+ T cells sorted from blood, collected in a trial of the OX40 agonist ivuxolimab. These receptors came from an adult with an advanced solid tumor such as melanoma, head and neck, liver or kidney cancer.

This chain joins TRBV2 and TRBJ2-7; TRBD1 is a possible D gene (6 bases). V was pared by 2 bases and J by 3 bases, with 11 bases between. CDR1 is SNHLY and CDR2 is FYNNEI in the germline V gene. The CDR3 is made up of 14 amino acids. The CDR3 spells CASSEYKDSYEQYF. For the CDR3, the DNA is TGTGCCAGCAGTGAATACAAGGACAGCTACGAGCAGTACTTC.

To note about this clone: This specimen includes other DNA sequences encoding the same CDR3. The CDR3 nucleotides read TGCGCCAGCAGTGAGTCGAGGGGGGGCGAGCAGTACTTC. It is translated as CASSESRGGEQYF. The rearrangement uses TRBV10-1 and TRBJ2-7; a weak D match, TRBD2 (7 bases). The CDR3 loop spans 13 amino acids. V lost 0 bases and J lost 6, with 9 bases in between. Germline CDR1 WNHNN, CDR2 SYGVQD (reference sequence).

The rearrangement links TRBV11-2 to TRBJ2-2, with a weak D call TRBD2 (6 bases). The CDR3 extends over 17 amino acids. V lost 2 bases and J 2 bases, leaving 15 bases between the germline ends. Germline V gene data show CDR1 as SGHAT and CDR2 as FQNNGV. Written as DNA, the CDR3 is TGTGCCAGCAGCTTATCGGAAGGGACTCCAAACACCGGGGAGCTGTTTTTT. Its protein product is CASSLSEGTPNTGELFF.

J is TRBJ2-2 and V is TRBV6-4, with TRBD1 as a possible D gene (6 bases). Germline assignment: CDR1 MRHNA and CDR2 SNTAGT. This CDR3 region has 15 residues. Trimming took 4 bases from V and 7 from J, leaving 16 bases between them. The CDR3 loop reads CASSALQGFHGELFF. The CDR3 DNA reads as TGTGCCAGCAGTGCCCTACAGGGTTTCCACGGGGAGCTGTTTTTT.

This clone has a single count. The gene calls are TRBV27 and TRBJ2-2; 13 bases are a match to TRBD2. The length of the CDR3 is 16 residues. CDR1 is MNHEY, CDR2 SMNVEV, per germline (reference sequence). V gave up 5 bases and J gave up 5 bases; unmatched junction bases: 5. This CDR3 reads CASSQSLAGGTGELFF. Written as DNA, the CDR3 is TGTGCCAGCAGTCAATCACTAGCGGGAGGGACCGGGGAGCTGTTTTTT.

CDR3 residues: CSVLNRSRDSYGYTF. CDR3 sequence (DNA): TGCAGCGTTTTAAACCGCTCCCGGGACAGTTATGGCTACACCTTC. The rearrangement joins TRBV29-1 to TRBJ1-2; 7 bases line up with TRBD1. This CDR3 is 15 amino acids long. The germline V gene has CDR1 SQVTM and CDR2 ANQGSEA. V was clipped by 5 bases and J by 5 bases; unmatched bases: 14.

The CDR3: CSVEPSSGVNGEQYF. In nucleotides, the CDR3 is TGCAGCGTCGAACCTAGTTCGGGGGTTAACGGGGAGCAGTACTTC. This sequence joins TRBV29-1 and TRBJ2-7; TRBD2 might be the D (6 bases). Per germline, CDR1 SQVTM and CDR2 ANQGSEA. V was pared by 6 bases and J by 7 bases, with 25 bases between. This CDR3 has 15 residues.

The V and J genes are TRBV7-9 and TRBJ1-2, with D uncertain. With 1 base removed from V and 8 bases from J, the gap between germline ends came to 8 bases. This CDR3 comprises 12 residues. Germline CDR1 is SEHNR and CDR2 is FQNEAQ (reference sequence). For the CDR3, the DNA is TGTGCCAGCAGCTTAGTGTGGAACGGCTACACCTTC. This gives the protein CASSLVWNGYTF.

This clone has only a few counts. CDR3 sequence reads: CASRVRGKSYGYTF. As DNA, the CDR3 is TGTGCCAGCCGGGTCCGGGGAAAGTCCTATGGCTACACCTTC. The chain carries TRBV28 and TRBJ1-2; D remains ambiguous. Trimming removed 8 bases from V and 4 bases from J, with 17 bases in between. The CDR3 covers 14 residues. Germline V lookup: CDR1 MDHEN, CDR2 SYDVKM.

This clone was recorded a few times. The chain links TRBV27 to TRBJ1-1, with TRBD1 identical over 10 bases. The CDR3 loop spans 13 amino acids. Germline loops: CDR1 MNHEY, CDR2 SMNVEV (reference sequence). V was pared by 5 bases and J by 10 bases, with 7 bases of the junction left unmatched. Written as DNA, the CDR3 is TGTGCCAGCAGTCTGACTGGACAGGGGGGAGCTTTCTTT. Translated, it gives CASSLTGQGGAFF.

The J gene is TRBJ1-2, the V gene TRBV6-5; TRBD1 agrees at 8 bases. V lost 5 bases and J lost 4; bases outside the gene matches: 3. The CDR3 has 13 amino acids. Germline V gives CDR1 MNHEY, CDR2 SVGAGI. The CDR3 region is CASSPGQAYGYTF. Written as DNA, the CDR3 is TGTGCCAGCAGTCCGGGACAGGCCTATGGCTACACCTTC.

The V call is TRBV6-1, the J call TRBJ2-1; tentative D call: TRBD2 (5 bases). The CDR3 is 16 amino acids. Germline V gene lookup returns CDR1 MNHNS and CDR2 SASEGT. The germline V and J ends were trimmed by 0 bases and 7 bases, with 16 bases remaining between them. The CDR3 here is CASSEARTRRGNEQFF. The CDR3 DNA reads TGTGCCAGCAGTGAAGCGAGAACTAGACGGGGTAATGAGCAGTTCTTC.

This rearrangement joins TRBV5-5 to TRBJ1-1; 7 nucleotides line up with TRBD1. The CDR3 is 12 amino acids. Germline V gene lookup returns CDR1 SGHKS and CDR2 YYEKEE (reference sequence). The trim removed 4 bases at V and 10 bases at J, leaving 7 bases unmatched. The CDR3 spells CASSQDREGAFF. The DNA of the CDR3 is TGTGCCAGCAGCCAAGACAGGGAAGGAGCTTTCTTT.